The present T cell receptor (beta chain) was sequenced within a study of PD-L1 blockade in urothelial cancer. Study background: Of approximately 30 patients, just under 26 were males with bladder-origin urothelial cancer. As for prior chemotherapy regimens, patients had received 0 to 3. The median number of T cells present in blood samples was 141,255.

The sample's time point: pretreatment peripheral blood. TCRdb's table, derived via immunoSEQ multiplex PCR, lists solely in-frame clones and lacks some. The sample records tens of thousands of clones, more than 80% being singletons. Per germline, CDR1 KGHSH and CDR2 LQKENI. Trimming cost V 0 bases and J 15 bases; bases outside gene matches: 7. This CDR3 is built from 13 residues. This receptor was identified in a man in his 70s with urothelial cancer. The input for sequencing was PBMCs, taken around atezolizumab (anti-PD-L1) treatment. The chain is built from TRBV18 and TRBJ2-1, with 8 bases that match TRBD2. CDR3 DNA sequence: TGTGCCAGCTCACCACCCCAACGGGGGGGGCTGTTCTTC. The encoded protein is CASSPPQRGGLFF.